This T cell receptor (beta chain) stems from a study of response to subunit inactivated influenza vaccine. The V and J ends lost 4 bases and 0 bases respectively, with 10 bases between them. The CDR3 runs 14 residues. From germline, CDR1 is SGDLS and CDR2 YYNGEE. Ten or more counts support this clonotype. Its cognate antigen is unknown. Study-wide points: Authors suggested seasonal influenza vaccinations each recruit few new T cells.

TCRdb independently ran MiXCR on the RT-PCR reads; one entry per CDR3 protein. The repertoire has hundreds of thousands of distinct CDR3 sequences, over 9.5% of them found once; the top ten carry roughly 10%. The V call is TRBV9, the J call TRBJ1-1; a possible D gene is TRBD1 (5 bases). The clonotype was recovered from a man in his fifties or sixties who received an inactivated influenza vaccine. Sequenced here: PBMCs from blood, sampled on the day of vaccination. CDR3 amino acids: CASSPGRMNTEAFF. The CDR3 DNA is TGTGCCAGCAGCCCAGGGCGCATGAACACTGAAGCTTTCTTT.